The rows below give T cell receptor beta chains drawn from one sample of a study of shared clonotypes between healthy human individuals. Sequenced by immunoSEQ multiplex PCR; TCRdb stores in-frame clones only, minus some. This sample has just over 2,000,000 clones, with roughly 95% found just once. The specimen was naive CD4+ T cells sorted from blood. The receptors here all came from a man between 18 and 29 years old in good health. Both conserved end residues are part of each CDR3. D genes are given only for firm matches. Some rows mark clone size as missing; the rest say once, few, many or name a class of expanded clone.

v_gene: TRBV4-3; abundance: once; j_gene: TRBJ2-3; d_gene: TRBD2; CDR3aa: CASSPGGRATDTQYF; CDR3nt: TGCGCCAGCAGCCCCGGAGGGAGGGCCACAGATACGCAGTATTTT
v_gene: TRBV6-1; abundance: .; j_gene: TRBJ2-3; d_gene: .; CDR3aa: CASIGGSPDTQYF; CDR3nt: TGTGCCAGCATAGGGGGTTCCCCAGATACGCAGTATTTT
v_gene: TRBV30; abundance: .; j_gene: TRBJ2-5; d_gene: .; CDR3aa: CAWSVTGETQYF; CDR3nt: TGTGCCTGGAGTGTCACGGGAGAGACCCAGTACTTC
v_gene: TRBV7-3; abundance: .; j_gene: TRBJ2-2; d_gene: .; CDR3aa: CASSFFPLGAAGELFF; CDR3nt: TGTGCCAGCAGCTTTTTCCCTTTGGGAGCAGCCGGGGAGCTGTTTTTT
v_gene: TRBV7-3; abundance: .; j_gene: TRBJ2-3; d_gene: .; CDR3aa: CASSLGSSTDTQYF; CDR3nt: TGTGCCAGCAGCTTGGGCTCCAGCACAGATACGCAGTATTTT
v_gene: TRBV28; abundance: .; j_gene: TRBJ1-5; d_gene: .; CDR3aa: CASRLDRLSNQPQHF; CDR3nt: TGTGCCAGCAGACTAGACAGGCTAAGCAATCAGCCCCAGCATTTT
v_gene: TRBV9; abundance: .; j_gene: TRBJ2-3; d_gene: .; CDR3aa: CASSVVAGSDTQYF; CDR3nt: TGTGCCAGCAGCGTAGTGGCGGGGTCAGATACGCAGTATTTT
v_gene: TRBV5-8; abundance: .; j_gene: TRBJ2-3; d_gene: TRBD2; CDR3aa: CASSQGWLAGVGDTQYF; CDR3nt: TGTGCCAGCAGCCAAGGTTGGCTAGCGGGAGTAGGCGATACGCAGTATTTT
v_gene: TRBV10-1; abundance: .; j_gene: TRBJ2-2; d_gene: TRBD1; CDR3aa: CASSGDRNTGELFF; CDR3nt: TGCGCCAGCAGTGGGGACAGGAACACCGGGGAGCTGTTTTTT
v_gene: TRBV5-1; abundance: .; j_gene: TRBJ1-2; d_gene: .; CDR3aa: CASSLEAENYGYTF; CDR3nt: TGCGCCAGCAGCTTGGAGGCAGAGAACTATGGCTACACCTTC